This T cell receptor beta chain emerged from a study of blood T cell repertoires in COVID-19. In germline, CDR1 is MGHDK, CDR2 SYGVNS. The V and J ends lost 3 bases and 2 bases respectively, with 8 bases between them. The CDR3 loop spans 14 amino acids. Clinical history reported by participants formed the basis on which cohorts were assigned. The authors' processing: Reference gene primer amplification gave estimated nucleated cell counts. Produced via immunoSEQ multiplex PCR; TCRdb's table is partial and in-frame only. That table gives V, J and clone size, and the DNA gave D and trimming. This table has about 190,000 clones, about 72% appearing once.

Sequencing used PBMCs or T cells enriched from blood (not recorded which). V usage is TRBV25-1 and J usage is TRBJ2-1; D ambiguous. This clonotype was obtained from a woman aged 50 to 60 who had recovered from COVID-19. The CDR3 nucleotides are TGTGCCAGCAGTGAGGAGCCGCCCTACAATGAGCAGTTCTTC. Translation gives CASSEEPPYNEQFF.